What follows describes a single T cell receptor beta chain. The CDR3 length is 14 residues. With 1 base removed from V and 4 bases from J, the gap between germline ends came to 9 bases. Germline V gene lookup returns CDR1 SGHNT and CDR2 YYREEE (reference sequence). The sample originates from a study of blood T cell repertoires in COVID-19. Study-wide background: Collection of acute and convalescent COVID-19 samples took place in the United States, Italy and Spain. T cells, B-cell-depleted T cells, or PBMCs provided the cDNA or gDNA that served as material.

In the study's own analysis: For nucleated cells, counts were estimated from reference gene primer amplification. Clones were sequenced by immunoSEQ multiplex PCR, and TCRdb holds only the in-frame ones, with some missing. The D gene and trimming were derived from the DNA, and the V and J assignments and clone size from that table. The table lists 150,000 to 200,000 clones, 81% of them singletons. The sample was peripheral blood. The TCR sequence derives from a man aged 55 to 69 with active or convalescent COVID-19. The rearrangement links TRBV5-4 to TRBJ1-3, with D hard to call. The CDR3 spells CASSLMGAGNTIYF. CDR3 sequence (DNA): TGTGCCAGCAGCTTGATGGGAGCCGGAAACACCATATATTTT.